A selection of T cell receptor beta chains follows, all from one sample in a study of shared clonotypes between healthy human individuals. Measured with immunoSEQ multiplex PCR; TCRdb has only the in-frame clones, and not every one. The sample gives about 980,000 clones, approximately 80% of which show up once; over 1.3% is in the top ten. The sample comprised memory CD4+ T cells sorted from blood. These receptor sequences come from a man in his late teens or twenties in good health. The CDR3 runs from the conserved cysteine through the conserved F or W. The order of the fields is V gene, CDR3 length, clone size, D gene, J gene, CDR3 DNA, CDR3 protein. A D gene is named only where the DNA matches it firmly. Size is omitted from some rows. Given values are once, few, many or a class for expanded clones.

TRBV7-6	15	once	TRBD1	TRBJ1-2	TGTGCCAGCAGCCCCTTGACAGGGGGAGTCTATGGCTACACCTTC	CASSPLTGGVYGYTF
TRBV5-4	14	once	NA	TRBJ1-3	TGTGCCAGCAGCTTGGGGGGGGTCGGAAACACCATATATTTT	CASSLGGVGNTIYF
TRBV28	11	NA	NA	TRBJ2-7	TGTGCCACCATGGGGCCCTACGAGCAGTACTTC	CATMGPYEQYF
TRBV19	15	NA	NA	TRBJ1-5	TGTGCCAGTAGTACCCAGTCGTATAGCAATCAGCCCCAGCATTTT	CASSTQSYSNQPQHF
TRBV5-1	17	NA	NA	TRBJ1-4	TGCGCCAGCAGCTCAGGGACGTCGCTTGTGGGGGGTGAAAAACTGTTTTTT	CASSSGTSLVGGEKLFF
TRBV6-6	13	NA	NA	TRBJ1-1	TGTGCCAGCAGTTACTCCCGGGGCACTGAAGCTTTCTTT	CASSYSRGTEAFF
TRBV19	18	NA	TRBD2	TRBJ2-5	TGTGCCAGTAGTATAGGGACTAGCGGGAGACTCGGGGGAGAGACCCAGTACTTC	CASSIGTSGRLGGETQYF
TRBV6-6	10	NA	NA	TRBJ2-5	TGTGCCACCAAGGGGGAGACCCAGTACTTC	CATKGETQYF
TRBV30	14	few	TRBD1	TRBJ1-1	TGTGCCTGGAAGACAGGGTCGATGAACACTGAAGCTTTCTTT	CAWKTGSMNTEAFF
TRBV2	13	NA	TRBD2	TRBJ2-7	TGTGCCAGCAGGGACCTAGCGGGGGGCGTAAAGTACTTC	CASRDLAGGVKYF
TRBV27	15	NA	TRBD1	TRBJ1-2	TGTGCCAGCAGGTCCGGGACAGGGGCCTTCTATGGCTACACCTTC	CASRSGTGAFYGYTF
TRBV6-5	14	few	NA	TRBJ1-1	TGTGCCAGCAGTTACAGAGGAGCGAACACTGAAGCTTTCTTT	CASSYRGANTEAFF
TRBV11-2	13	few	NA	TRBJ1-6	TGTGCCAGCAGCGTTTCCCGGGATTCACCCCTCCACTTT	CASSVSRDSPLHF
TRBV6-1	12	NA	TRBD1	TRBJ2-7	TGTGCCTGCCGGGACAGGGTACGCGAGCAGTACTTC	CACRDRVREQYF
TRBV30	16	NA	TRBD1	TRBJ1-2	TGTGCCTGGAGTCCACCAGACAGGGGGCGAGGCTATGGCTACACCTTC	CAWSPPDRGRGYGYTF
TRBV4-3	15	NA	NA	TRBJ2-1	TGCGCCAGCAGCCAAGAAAGGGACTTCTACAATGAGCAGTTCTTC	CASSQERDFYNEQFF
TRBV28	13	once	NA	TRBJ2-3	TGTGCCAGCAGTCCGAACCTCGAGGGTACGCAGTATTTT	CASSPNLEGTQYF
TRBV9	16	NA	NA	TRBJ2-6	TGTGCCAGCAGCGTAGGCCGAAACTCTGGGGCCAACGTCCTGACTTTC	CASSVGRNSGANVLTF
TRBV2	12	NA	NA	TRBJ1-4	TGTGCCAGCAACTTTCGGGATGAAAAACTGTTTTTT	CASNFRDEKLFF
TRBV5-3	17	NA	NA	TRBJ1-5	TGTGCCAGGAACTACGTCAGATTATATTATAGCAATCAGCCCCAGCATTTT	CARNYVRLYYSNQPQHF
TRBV27	14	NA	TRBD1	TRBJ2-7	TGTGCCAGCAGTTCCGGACAGGGATCCTACGAGCAGTACTTC	CASSSGQGSYEQYF
TRBV5-4	17	few	TRBD2	TRBJ2-6	TGTGCCAGCAGCTTGGGGACTAGCCCGACGGGGGCCAACGTCCTGACTTTC	CASSLGTSPTGANVLTF
TRBV19	15	NA	TRBD2	TRBJ2-7	TGTGCCAGTAGTGTCACTAGCGGACCTTCCTACGAGCAGTACTTC	CASSVTSGPSYEQYF
TRBV6-6	15	NA	TRBD1	TRBJ1-2	TGTGCCAGCAGTAATAATGTGGGACAGGCCTATGGCTACACCTTC	CASSNNVGQAYGYTF
TRBV7-2	15	NA	TRBD1	TRBJ2-1	TGTGCCAGCAGCTTCCCCAGGGGGCCCTACAATGAGCAGTTCTTC	CASSFPRGPYNEQFF
TRBV11-2	15	NA	TRBD1	TRBJ2-7	TGTGCCAGCAGCTCATCCGGGACAGGGATCGACGAGCAGTACTTC	CASSSSGTGIDEQYF
TRBV19	15	few	NA	TRBJ1-2	TGTGCCAGTAGTACAAGGGACGGAGGTAACTATGGCTACACCTTC	CASSTRDGGNYGYTF
TRBV6-1	12	NA	NA	TRBJ1-3	TGTGCCAGCAGGTCCTCTGGAAACACCATATATTTT	CASRSSGNTIYF
TRBV11-3	14	many	NA	TRBJ2-3	TGTGCCAGCAGCTTAGATGGCACAGCAGATACGCAGTATTTT	CASSLDGTADTQYF
TRBV2	13	NA	NA	TRBJ2-5	TGTGCCAGCAGAAATACAGGGACGGAGACCCAGTACTTC	CASRNTGTETQYF
TRBV28	14	NA	NA	TRBJ1-3	TGTGCCAGCAGTTACGGACAGAATGGAAACACCATATATTTT	CASSYGQNGNTIYF
TRBV19	15	NA	NA	TRBJ2-7	TGTGCCAGTAGTATTACAGGGAAGCCGTCCTACGAGCAGTACTTC	CASSITGKPSYEQYF
TRBV19	15	NA	NA	TRBJ1-1	TGTGCCAGTAGTTACTTCGGGACGGGGAACACTGAAGCTTTCTTT	CASSYFGTGNTEAFF
TRBV6-1	15	NA	TRBD1	TRBJ1-6	TGTGCCAGCAGTGAACGGGACAGGATTAATTCACCCCTCCACTTT	CASSERDRINSPLHF
TRBV4-1	18	NA	NA	TRBJ2-3	TGCGCCAGCAGCCAAGATACCCAAACCCGAGTTGGAAAAGATACGCAGTATTTT	CASSQDTQTRVGKDTQYF
TRBV7-2	13	few	TRBD2	TRBJ2-7	TGTGCCAGCAGCTTCGACGGGAGGAACGAGCAGTACTTC	CASSFDGRNEQYF
TRBV6-5	15	NA	TRBD1	TRBJ1-6	TGTGCCAGCAGTTACTCTGGGACAGGGGGATCACCCCTCCACTTT	CASSYSGTGGSPLHF
TRBV4-3	14	NA	NA	TRBJ2-1	TGCGCCAGCAGCCAAAAACTAGGCGGCTCTGAGCAGTTCTTC	CASSQKLGGSEQFF
TRBV21-1	15	NA	NA	TRBJ1-1	TGTGCCAGCAGCAAAGGTTGGGAAAGCAGCACTGAAGCTTTCTTT	CASSKGWESSTEAFF
TRBV30	11	NA	NA	TRBJ2-7	TGTGCCTGGAGCGTCGGGTACGAGCAGTACTTC	CAWSVGYEQYF
TRBV7-9	10	many	NA	TRBJ1-2	TGTGCCAGCAGCCCTCGGGTAGGGGCCTTC	CASSPRVGAF
TRBV7-2	16	NA	TRBD2	TRBJ2-3	TGTGCCAGCAGCTTCCAGCAAGCGGGAGGCACAGATACGCAGTATTTT	CASSFQQAGGTDTQYF
TRBV4-3	14	NA	NA	TRBJ2-1	TGCGCCAGCAGCCAAGACAGCTCCTACAATGAGCAGTTCTTC	CASSQDSSYNEQFF
TRBV4-3	18	NA	TRBD2	TRBJ2-4	TGCGCCAGCAGCCAAGAGTATCAGCGGGAGTCGGCCAAAAACATTCAGTACTTC	CASSQEYQRESAKNIQYF
TRBV15	15	NA	TRBD2	TRBJ2-1	TGTGCCACCAGCATGAGACTAGCGGGTTACAATGAGCAGTTCTTC	CATSMRLAGYNEQFF
TRBV18	13	NA	NA	TRBJ2-5	TGTGCCAGCTCACCAGCAGGACAAGAGACCCAGTACTTC	CASSPAGQETQYF
TRBV11-2	16	NA	TRBD2	TRBJ2-3	TGTGCCAGCAGCCCCCTAGCGGGGGGGATCGCAGATACGCAGTATTTT	CASSPLAGGIADTQYF
TRBV5-1	15	NA	NA	TRBJ2-2	TGCGCCAGCAGCTTATCGACAGCGAACACCGGGGAGCTGTTTTTT	CASSLSTANTGELFF
TRBV9	15	NA	NA	TRBJ1-4	TGTGCCAGCAGCTTAGAAAGCAGGGCGGCGGAAAAACTGTTTTTT	CASSLESRAAEKLFF
TRBV5-1	15	NA	NA	TRBJ2-1	TGCGCCAGCAGCGAGGGACGGAGCTCCTACAATGAGCAGTTCTTC	CASSEGRSSYNEQFF
TRBV5-1	13	NA	NA	TRBJ2-3	TGCGCCAGCAGAAGAGAGCACACAGATACGCAGTATTTT	CASRREHTDTQYF
TRBV6-5	15	NA	TRBD1	TRBJ1-4	TGTGCCAGCAGTTCCGGACAGGCGGGAGGAGAAAAACTGTTTTTT	CASSSGQAGGEKLFF
TRBV2	15	NA	NA	TRBJ2-5	TGTGCCAGCAGTGAAGGAACTAGCAGCCAAGAGACCCAGTACTTC	CASSEGTSSQETQYF
TRBV9	16	few	NA	TRBJ1-1	TGTGCCAGCAGCGTAGATGGCAGCATCATGAACACTGAAGCTTTCTTT	CASSVDGSIMNTEAFF
TRBV5-4	16	NA	TRBD1	TRBJ2-1	TGTGCCAGCAGCTCGGGCCGGGACAGGGGGTACAATGAGCAGTTCTTC	CASSSGRDRGYNEQFF
TRBV5-1	15	NA	TRBD1	TRBJ2-5	TGCGCCAGCAGTAAAACGACAGGGGGGAAAGAGACCCAGTACTTC	CASSKTTGGKETQYF
TRBV10-3	15	NA	NA	TRBJ2-5	TGTGCCATCAGTGAAGGGCGGGTAAGCCAAGAGACCCAGTACTTC	CAISEGRVSQETQYF
TRBV7-3	13	NA	NA	TRBJ1-6	TGTGCCAGCAGCCGAGATCACAATTCACCCCTCCACTTT	CASSRDHNSPLHF
TRBV6-6	14	NA	TRBD1	TRBJ2-3	TGTGCCAGCAGTGGACAGGGGACGGTAGATACGCAGTATTTT	CASSGQGTVDTQYF
TRBV6-5	14	NA	NA	TRBJ2-2	TGTGCCAGCACCCGGGACATAAACACCGGGGAGCTGTTTTTT	CASTRDINTGELFF